This record looks at one TCR beta chain sequence and its context. Antigen specificity is unknown. Vbeta (60) and Jbeta (13) primers were used in the PCR. TCRdb's table, derived via immunoSEQ multiplex PCR, lists solely in-frame clones and lacks some. The sample has about 180,000 clones; roughly 85% are singletons. Trimming took 1 base from V and 7 from J, leaving 10 bases between them. This CDR3 is 14 amino acids long. From germline, CDR1 is MGHDK and CDR2 SYGVNS. This entry is derived from a study of cytomegalovirus exposure and HLA in healthy donors. Study-wide results and caveats: On later analysis, the bulk of CMV-associated TCR beta chains appeared to be HLA-restricted. Specificity of three CMV-associated chains for CMV antigens was verified in vitro. High sensitivity and specificity were reportedly achieved when the classifier diagnosed cytomegalovirus status. Association of a missense DCLRE1C variant with TCR beta V- and J-gene trimming was reported in a later analysis.

The sequence derives from a woman aged 40 to 50 in good health and CMV-seronegative. The rearrangement joins TRBV25-1 to TRBJ2-2; the D gene is possibly TRBD2 (5 bases). The sequenced material came from PBMCs. DNA of the CDR3: TGTGCCAGCAGTGAATTGAGGGCTCGCGGGGAGCTGTTTTTT. Translation: CASSELRARGELFF.